These 16 T cell receptor beta chains came from one sample sequenced in a study of blood T cell repertoires in COVID-19. The assay was immunoSEQ multiplex PCR, and TCRdb's table has in-frame clones only and misses some. The repertoire holds around 280,000 clones, with around 89% as singletons. Sequencing used PBMCs or T cells enriched from blood (not recorded which). Receptors originate from a woman aged 18-29 years with acute COVID-19.

The table lists this clone with a few counts. V is TRBV20-1 and J is TRBJ2-7, with D unresolved. V dropped 3 bases and J dropped 3 bases, with 9 bases sitting between them. The CDR3 length is 12 residues. The V gene's germline CDR1 is DFQATT and CDR2 SNEGSKA (reference sequence). For the CDR3, the DNA is TGCAGTGCTAGTGCACAGAGCTACGAGCAGTACTTC. Translating gives CSASAQSYEQYF.

The chain links TRBV7-2 to TRBJ1-4, with a weak D call TRBD1 (6 bases). In germline, CDR1 is SGHTA, CDR2 FQGNSA. The CDR3 has 14 amino acids. Between the trimmed V and J ends, which lost 2 bases and 8 bases, there was a span of 12 bases. The CDR3 nucleotides read TGTGCCAGCAGCTTAAGGGGGGGGTGGGAAAAACTGTTTTTT. Translation gives CASSLRGGWEKLFF.

This clone appeared once. The genes are TRBV5-5 and TRBJ1-4, with 9 bases fitting TRBD1. Germline V gene sequence: CDR1 SGHKS, CDR2 YYEKEE (reference sequence). The CDR3 spans 18 residues. V gave up 5 bases and J gave up 8 bases; unmatched junction bases: 19. The CDR3 spells CASSRSTAGTGYGEKLFF. For the CDR3, the DNA is TGTGCCAGCAGTCGATCGACGGCCGGGACAGGGTACGGGGAAAAACTGTTTTTT.

The chain employs TRBV11-2 and TRBJ2-1; D is perhaps TRBD2 (5 bases). V was shortened by 5 bases and J by 2 bases, with 16 bases between the two germline ends. This CDR3 has 16 residues. Germline CDR1 is SGHAT and CDR2 is FQNNGV. The CDR3 DNA sequence: TGTGCCAGCAGCACCTTCCCCGGGAACCCCTACAATGAGCAGTTCTTC. This sequence encodes CASSTFPGNPYNEQFF.

The gene calls are TRBV7-8 and TRBJ2-7, with D maybe TRBD1 (5 bases). Germline CDR1 reads SGHVS; CDR2 reads FQNEAQ. The CDR3 covers 13 residues. V lost 1 base, J lost 3 bases, and 7 bases lay in between. The CDR3 loop reads CASSLEGNYEQYF. DNA of the CDR3: TGTGCCAGCAGCTTAGAGGGGAACTACGAGCAGTACTTC.

The rearrangement links TRBV7-9 to TRBJ2-3; TRBD2 aligns across 8 bases. The V gene's germline CDR1 is SEHNR and CDR2 FQNEAQ (reference sequence). The length of the CDR3 is 15 residues. V was pared by 5 bases and J by 0 bases, with 4 bases of the junction left unmatched. CDR3 bases: TGTGCCAGCAGCCTGACTAGCGTTAGCACAGATACGCAGTATTTT. Its translation: CASSLTSVSTDTQYF.

The rearrangement links TRBV7-2 to TRBJ1-2; a possible D gene is TRBD1 (6 bases). Germline assignment: CDR1 SGHTA and CDR2 FQGNSA. The CDR3 spans 15 residues. Trimming took 5 bases from V and 8 from J, leaving 21 bases between them. CDR3: CASSPIQGLRIGYTF. For the CDR3, the DNA is TGTGCCAGCAGCCCCATACAGGGCCTCAGGATCGGCTACACCTTC.

The rearrangement uses TRBV5-1 and TRBJ2-5; D gene uncertain. This CDR3 region has 12 residues. Trimming shortened V by 0 bases and J by 5 bases, and 5 bases separated the two germline ends. Germline CDR1 and CDR2: SGHRS and YFSETQ. CDR3 nucleotides: TGCGCCAGCAGCTTGGACATGGAGACCCAGTACTTC. Protein sequence: CASSLDMETQYF.

This chain links TRBV27 with TRBJ1-4; TRBD1 might be the D (6 bases). Trimming shortened V by 0 bases and J by 4 bases, and 9 bases separated the two germline ends. The germline gives CDR1 MNHEY, CDR2 SMNVEV (reference sequence). The CDR3 runs 15 residues. CDR3 nucleotide sequence: TGTGCCAGCAGTTTATCTACAGGGAGTAATGAAAAACTGTTTTTT. This encodes CASSLSTGSNEKLFF.

The chain employs TRBV7-2 and TRBJ1-2; no clear D. Germline CDR1 SGHTA, CDR2 FQGNSA. The length of the CDR3 is 15 residues. Trimming cost V 5 bases and J 5 bases, with 18 bases left between them. CDR3 DNA: TGTGCCAGCAGCCTAAACACAGATGGAGGGTATGGCTACACCTTC. This sequence encodes CASSLNTDGGYGYTF.

The V gene is TRBV27, the J gene TRBJ2-7, with TRBD2 matching 11 bases. V lost 6 bases and J lost 0; bases outside the gene matches: 4. The CDR3 has 15 amino acids. From germline, CDR1 is MNHEY and CDR2 SMNVEV (reference sequence). This chain's CDR3 is CASRSGLAVSYEQYF. In DNA, the CDR3 is TGTGCCAGCAGATCGGGACTAGCGGTCTCCTACGAGCAGTACTTC.

This chain connects TRBV7-3 to TRBJ2-5; TRBD2 matches at 7 bases. This CDR3 spans 15 amino acids. The ends lost 5 bases at V and 1 base at J; junction bases unmatched: 7. CDR1 is SGHTA and CDR2 is FQGTGA in the germline V gene. The CDR3 spells CASSPLAAIQETQYF. CDR3 DNA sequence: TGTGCCAGCAGCCCTCTAGCGGCCATCCAAGAGACCCAGTACTTC. The complete variable domain, with remaining parts taken from reference TRBV7-3 and TRBJ2-5, reads GAGVSQTPSNKVTEKGKYVELRCDPISGHTALYWYRQSLGQGPEFLIYFQGTGAADDSGLPNDRFFAVRPEGSVSTLKIQRTERGDSAVYLCASSPLAAIQETQYFGPGTRLLVL.

In its sample, this clone was seen a few times. The chain recombines TRBV10-3 with TRBJ2-2; 12 bases agree with TRBD1. After removal of 10 bases from V and 4 bases from J, the junction contained 13 bases not matched to a gene. The CDR3 spans 17 residues. CDR1 is ENHRY, CDR2 SYGVKD, per germline. The DNA for the CDR3 is TGTGCCACAAGGGGACAGGGGGCAGGAAGTTTCACCGGGGAGCTGTTTTTT. Its protein is CATRGQGAGSFTGELFF.

The chain uses TRBV30 and TRBJ2-2; tentatively, D is TRBD2 (5 bases). Germline V gene data show CDR1 as GTSNPN and CDR2 as SVGIG (reference sequence). Trimming pared 2 bases from V and 5 bases from J, leaving 9 bases between. CDR3 length: 13 residues. In DNA, the CDR3 is TGTGCCTGGAGTTTCCGGGGAACCGGGGAGCTGTTTTTT. Its protein product is CAWSFRGTGELFF.

As to this clone: Other DNA sequences within the sample encode an identical CDR3. The chain carries TRBV5-1 and TRBJ1-1; D is uncertain. The CDR3 runs to 15 residues. V lost 4 bases to trimming and J lost 0 bases, with 13 bases between them. The germline CDR1 and CDR2 sequences are SGHRS and YFSETQ. The CDR3 loop reads CASSTRQGMNTEAFF. The CDR3 region has the DNA TGCGCCAGCAGCACCCGACAAGGCATGAACACTGAAGCTTTCTTT. Together with reference TRBV5-1 and TRBJ1-1, the CDR3 gives the full variable domain: KAGVTQTPRYLIKTRGQQVTLSCSPISGHRSVSWYQQTPGQGLQFLFEYFSETQRNKGNFPGRFSGRQFSNSRSEMNVSTLELGDSALYLCASSTRQGMNTEAFFGQGTRLTVV.

The gene calls are TRBV5-1 and TRBJ1-1; a possible D gene is TRBD1 (5 bases). CDR3 length: 14 amino acids. V was cut by 4 bases and J by 1 base, with 11 bases left in between. CDR1 SGHRS and CDR2 YFSETQ come from the germline V gene. The CDR3 coding sequence is TGCGCCAGCAGCCGCGGGACGGCGAACACTGAAGCTTTCTTT. Protein: CASSRGTANTEAFF. Filled out from reference TRBV5-1 and TRBJ1-1, the complete variable domain reads KAGVTQTPRYLIKTRGQQVTLSCSPISGHRSVSWYQQTPGQGLQFLFEYFSETQRNKGNFPGRFSGRQFSNSRSEMNVSTLELGDSALYLCASSRGTANTEAFFGQGTRLTVV.